A selection of T cell receptor beta chains follows, all from one sample in a study of blood T cell repertoires in COVID-19. TCRdb keeps only in-frame clones here, not all; method: immunoSEQ multiplex PCR. The sample lists 300,000 to 350,000 clones, 80% to 95% occurring once. Material for sequencing was peripheral blood. These receptors were obtained from a woman in her twenties or thirties with COVID-19, enrolled during active disease. The CDR3 runs from the conserved cysteine through the conserved F or W. D genes are given only for firm matches. Rows may omit the clone size; those that give it use once, few, many or a size class.

>-|TRBJ1-1|TRBV6-5|-
CASSYANRAEAFF
TGTGCCAGCAGTTACGCAAACAGGGCTGAAGCTTTCTTT
>-|TRBJ2-3|TRBV3-1/TRBV3-2|TRBD2
CASSRGLAGVSSTDTQYF
TGTGCCAGCAGCCGCGGACTAGCGGGAGTTTCTAGCACAGATACGCAGTATTTT
>-|TRBJ2-7|TRBV6-2/TRBV6-3|-
CASSLNPNSGEQYF
TGTGCCAGCAGTTTAAACCCAAACTCGGGGGAGCAGTACTTC
>-|TRBJ2-7|TRBV7-9|-
CASSYIGYEQYF
TGTGCCAGCAGCTATATCGGCTACGAGCAGTACTTC
>once|TRBJ2-3|TRBV18|-
CASSPPSQDTQYF
TGTGCCAGCTCACCACCCTCACAAGATACGCAGTATTTT
>-|TRBJ1-2|TRBV5-1|-
CASSPEGLNGYTF
TGCGCCAGCAGCCCGGAGGGGCTGAATGGCTACACCTTC
>-|TRBJ2-4|TRBV27|-
CASSWGVGAKNIQYF
TGTGCCAGCAGTTGGGGGGTCGGAGCCAAAAACATTCAGTACTTC
>-|TRBJ1-2|TRBV4-2|TRBD1
CASSQQQPGTGVYGYTF
TGTGCCAGCAGCCAACAACAGCCGGGGACAGGCGTCTATGGCTACACCTTC
>-|TRBJ1-1|TRBV14|-
CASSQRTGRSTEAFF
TGTGCCAGCAGCCAACGGACGGGGAGGAGCACTGAAGCTTTCTTT
>-|TRBJ2-7|TRBV4-1|-
CASSQGYRDLEQYF
TGCGCCAGCAGCCAAGGGTACAGGGACCTGGAGCAGTACTTC
>-|TRBJ1-1|TRBV6-1|TRBD1
CASILRGLDTEAFF
TGTGCCAGCATCCTCAGGGGGCTGGACACTGAAGCTTTCTTT
>-|TRBJ1-1|TRBV7-9|-
CASISRGGVTEAFF
TGTGCCAGTATCAGCAGAGGGGGGGTCACTGAAGCTTTCTTT
>-|TRBJ1-3|TRBV30|-
CAWADSGNTIYF
TGTGCCTGGGCAGACTCTGGAAACACCATATATTTT
>few|TRBJ2-7|TRBV19|TRBD2
CASSRAGVRYEQYF
TGTGCCAGTAGTAGGGCGGGAGTTCGGTACGAGCAGTACTTC
>-|TRBJ2-1|TRBV9|-
CASSVFQAFHNEQFF
TGTGCCAGCAGCGTCTTTCAGGCGTTCCACAATGAGCAGTTCTTC
>-|TRBJ2-5|TRBV5-4|-
CASSNLGETQYF
TGTGCCAGCAGCAATCTAGGAGAGACCCAGTACTTC
>-|TRBJ1-6|TRBV5-1|-
CASSLAGANSPLHF
TGCGCCAGCAGCTTGGCTGGAGCTAATTCACCCCTCCACTTT
>-|TRBJ2-2|TRBV29-1|-
CSVDDTGELFF
TGCAGCGTTGACGACACCGGGGAGCTGTTTTTT
>-|TRBJ1-1|TRBV10-3|TRBD1
CAISAGQSNTEAFF
TGTGCCATCAGTGCGGGACAGTCGAACACTGAAGCTTTCTTT
>-|TRBJ2-7|TRBV2|-
CASQLTLPYEQYF
TGTGCCAGCCAGCTGACTCTCCCCTACGAGCAGTACTTC
>-|TRBJ2-7|TRBV28|-
CASSPPRQMYEQYF
TGTGCCAGCAGTCCACCCAGACAGATGTACGAGCAGTACTTC
>-|TRBJ1-6|TRBV7-2|TRBD1
CASSSSTGFNSPLHF
TGTGCCAGCAGCTCGTCGACAGGGTTTAATTCACCCCTCCACTTT
>-|TRBJ2-3|TRBV5-1|-
CASSLGNDGIGDTQYF
TGCGCCAGCAGCTTGGGAAACGACGGGATAGGGGATACGCAGTATTTT
>-|TRBJ2-1|TRBV29-1|TRBD2
CSVEFGLAGRYNEQFF
TGCAGCGTTGAGTTTGGGCTAGCGGGACGATACAATGAGCAGTTCTTC
>-|TRBJ1-1|TRBV2|TRBD1
CATTTGGNTEAFF
TGTGCCACCACCACAGGGGGGAACACTGAAGCTTTCTTT
>-|TRBJ2-7|TRBV6-5|TRBD2
CASSPSGKSYEQYF
TGTGCCAGCAGTCCAAGCGGGAAGTCCTACGAGCAGTACTTC
>-|TRBJ1-1|TRBV28|-
CASSLRTLAFF
TGTGCCAGCAGTCTTCGGACATTGGCTTTCTTT
>-|TRBJ2-5|TRBV6-6|-
CASSYMHSYFETQYF
TGTGCCAGCAGTTACATGCACTCCTATTTCGAGACCCAGTACTTC
>-|TRBJ1-1|TRBV30|-
CAWSDTGLNTEAFF
TGTGCCTGGAGCGATACCGGTCTGAACACTGAAGCTTTCTTT
>-|TRBJ1-1|TRBV4-1|TRBD1
CASSQPNYPGTGRNTEAFF
TGCGCCAGCAGCCAACCAAACTATCCCGGGACAGGGAGGAACACTGAAGCTTTCTTT
>once|TRBJ2-7|TRBV4-3|TRBD2
CASSQATGGSYEQYF
TGCGCCAGCAGCCAAGCGACGGGGGGCTCCTACGAGCAGTACTTC
>-|TRBJ1-5|TRBV28|-
CASSRRGGRNQPQHF
TGTGCCAGCAGTCGGCGCGGGGGGCGGAATCAGCCCCAGCATTTT
>-|TRBJ2-5|TRBV5-4|-
CASSLAGSQETQYF
TGTGCCAGCAGCTTGGCCGGGAGCCAAGAGACCCAGTACTTC
>-|TRBJ1-4|TRBV3-1/TRBV3-2|TRBD1
CASSPGTGKEEKLFF
TGTGCCAGCAGCCCCGGGACAGGAAAGGAAGAAAAACTGTTTTTT
>-|TRBJ2-7|TRBV27|TRBD2
CASSPSGRSSYEQYF
TGTGCCAGCAGCCCTAGCGGGAGGTCCTCCTACGAGCAGTACTTC
>-|TRBJ2-7|TRBV27|TRBD1
CASSDADRGSEQYF
TGTGCCAGCAGTGATGCGGACAGGGGGTCCGAGCAGTACTTC
>-|TRBJ2-5|TRBV7-2|TRBD2
CASSLGSSGPETQYF
TGTGCCAGCAGCTTAGGGTCTAGCGGTCCGGAGACCCAGTACTTC
>-|TRBJ1-6|TRBV25-1|-
CASSEGPSGTGYNSPLHF
TGTGCCAGCAGTGAAGGGCCCAGCGGCACGGGATATAATTCACCCCTCCACTTT
>-|TRBJ1-5|TRBV6-5|TRBD1
CASQRGTGLQPQHF
TGTGCCAGCCAACGCGGGACAGGGCTTCAGCCCCAGCATTTT
>-|TRBJ2-7|TRBV7-9|TRBD2
CASSLRREREGEQYF
TGTGCCAGCAGCTTACGGCGGGAGAGGGAGGGTGAGCAGTACTTC
>few|TRBJ1-2|TRBV11-2|-
CASSLDSGNYGYTF
TGTGCCAGCAGCTTAGATTCGGGGAACTATGGCTACACCTTC
>-|TRBJ1-1|TRBV5-1|TRBD1
CASSGDRGGEAFF
TGCGCCAGCAGCGGAGACAGGGGGGGTGAAGCTTTCTTT
>-|TRBJ2-2|TRBV5-6|TRBD2
CASSFGWRGTGELFF
TGTGCCAGCAGTTTCGGTTGGCGGGGGACCGGGGAGCTGTTTTTT
>-|TRBJ2-4|TRBV7-9|-
CASSLGAGTLKNIQYF
TGTGCCAGCAGCTTAGGGGCCGGGACACTGAAAAACATTCAGTACTTC
>-|TRBJ2-1|TRBV5-1|TRBD2
CASSPRGGSYNEQFF
TGCGCCAGCAGCCCGCGGGGGGGCTCCTACAATGAGCAGTTCTTC
>-|TRBJ1-5|TRBV19|-
CASSRTENQPQHF
TGTGCCAGTAGCAGGACAGAGAATCAGCCCCAGCATTTT
>-|TRBJ2-1|TRBV19|-
CASSIAGVLNEQFF
TGTGCCAGTAGTATAGCGGGAGTTCTGAATGAGCAGTTCTTC
>-|TRBJ1-1|TRBV4-3|-
CASSQDLLFEAFF
TGCGCCAGCAGCCAAGATCTTCTATTTGAAGCTTTCTTT
>-|TRBJ2-4|TRBV18|TRBD1
CASSPLKGANIQYF
TGTGCCAGCTCACCACTTAAGGGGGCAAACATTCAGTACTTC
>-|TRBJ2-2|TRBV24-1|TRBD1
CATSDFTGGGTGELFF
TGTGCCACCAGTGATTTCACAGGGGGCGGCACCGGGGAGCTGTTTTTT
>-|TRBJ2-1|TRBV28|-
CASGGGNPNEQFF
TGTGCCAGCGGTGGGGGGAACCCCAATGAGCAGTTCTTC
>-|TRBJ1-3|TRBV28|TRBD1
CASRLTGGAGNTIYF
TGTGCCAGCAGACTTACAGGGGGCGCTGGAAACACCATATATTTT
>-|TRBJ1-6|TRBV5-3|TRBD1
CARRCRAGDRNSPLHF
TGTGCCAGAAGGTGCCGAGCAGGGGACAGAAATTCACCCCTCCACTTT